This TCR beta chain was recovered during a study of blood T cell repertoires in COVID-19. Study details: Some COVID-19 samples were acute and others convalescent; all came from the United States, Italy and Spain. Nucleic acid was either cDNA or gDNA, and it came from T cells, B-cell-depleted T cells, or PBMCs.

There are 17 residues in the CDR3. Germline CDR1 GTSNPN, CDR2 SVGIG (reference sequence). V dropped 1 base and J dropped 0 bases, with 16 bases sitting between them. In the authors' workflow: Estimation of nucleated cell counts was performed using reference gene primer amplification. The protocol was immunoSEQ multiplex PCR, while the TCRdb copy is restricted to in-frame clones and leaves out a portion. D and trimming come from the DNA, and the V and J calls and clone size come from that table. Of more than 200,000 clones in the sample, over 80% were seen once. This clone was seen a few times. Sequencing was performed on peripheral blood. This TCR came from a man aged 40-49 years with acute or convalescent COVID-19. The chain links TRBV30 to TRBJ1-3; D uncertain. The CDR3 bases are TGTGCCTGGAGTGAGGGCCTGGGCGGGAGCTCTGGAAACACCATATATTTT. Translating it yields CAWSEGLGGSSGNTIYF. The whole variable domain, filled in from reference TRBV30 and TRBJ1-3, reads SQTIHQWPATLVQPVGSPLSLECTVEGTSNPNLYWYRQAAGRGLQLLFYSVGIGQISSEVPQNLSASRPQDRQFILSSKKLLLSDSGFYLCAWSEGLGGSSGNTIYFGEGSWLTVV.